The 9 T cell receptor beta chains below come from one sample, sequenced in a study of neurological immune-mediated disorders. Each CDR3 protein gets one entry after TCRdb re-called the 5' RACE reads with MiXCR. The sample holds 40,000 or so distinct CDR3 sequences, nearly 7.5% seen once. Sequenced sample: PBMCs. Source of these receptors: a woman between 40 and 55 years old in good health.

This clonotype has at least ten counts. This chain uses TRBV5-5 with TRBJ1-1; the D gene is possibly TRBD1 (5 bases). With 0 bases removed from V and 11 bases from J, the gap between germline ends came to 14 bases. The V gene's germline CDR1 is SGHKS and CDR2 YYEKEE (reference sequence). The CDR3 is 13 residues long. The CDR3 sequence: CASSLGVQGWAFF. Written as DNA, the CDR3 is TGTGCCAGCAGCTTGGGGGTGCAGGGTTGGGCTTTCTTT.

This clonotype was counted ten times or more. This chain joins TRBV5-1 and TRBJ1-4; weak D call: TRBD1 (6 bases). Deletions cut 6 bases from V and 0 bases from J, with 12 bases between. The CDR3 totals 15 residues. Germline V lookup: CDR1 SGHRS, CDR2 YFSETQ. In nucleotides, the CDR3 is TGCGCCAGCAAGGCACAGGGCACAACTAATGAAAAACTGTTTTTT. Translation gives CASKAQGTTNEKLFF. Combining the CDR3 with reference TRBV5-1 and TRBJ1-4 gives the whole variable domain KAGVTQTPRYLIKTRGQQVTLSCSPISGHRSVSWYQQTPGQGLQFLFEYFSETQRNKGNFPGRFSGRQFSNSRSEMNVSTLELGDSALYLCASKAQGTTNEKLFFGSGTQLSVL.

This clonotype was seen repeatedly, ten times or more. This sequence joins TRBV5-1 and TRBJ2-7, with TRBD1 matching 9 bases. The trim removed 2 bases at V and 2 bases at J, leaving 5 bases unmatched. Germline values: CDR1 SGHRS, CDR2 YFSETQ. The CDR3 consists of 15 residues. The CDR3 nucleotides read TGCGCCAGCAGCTTCGGGACAGGGCTAACCTACGAGCAGTACTTC. It encodes CASSFGTGLTYEQYF.

This clonotype appeared a few times. The genes are TRBV7-8 and TRBJ1-1, with D unclear. This CDR3 has 13 residues. Trimming removed 3 bases from V and 1 base from J, with 6 bases in between. Germline CDR1 is SGHVS and CDR2 is FQNEAQ. CDR3 sequence: CASSLTPNTEAFF. The CDR3 DNA reads as TGTGCCAGCAGCTTGACACCGAACACTGAAGCTTTCTTT.

This clonotype was observed many times. The V and J genes are TRBV28 and TRBJ2-7; no firm D call. CDR1 and CDR2 (germline): MDHEN, SYDVKM. Trimming shortened V by 3 bases and J by 3 bases, and 9 bases separated the two germline ends. The CDR3 is 13 residues long. The DNA for the CDR3 is TGTGCCAGCAGTTTTGGGTGGGACTACGAGCAGTACTTC. This codes for CASSFGWDYEQYF.

There are many counts of this clonotype. One end of the junction does not line up with germline, which may come from a read error. V gene TRBV7-7 combines with J gene TRBJ2-2; maybe TRBD1 (6 bases). Germline CDR1 reads SSHAT; CDR2 reads FNYEAQ (reference sequence). There are 15 residues in the CDR3. The CDR3 nucleotides are TGTGCTAGCAGCTTAGGCAGGGGTCGAACCGGGGAGCTGTTTTTT. As protein: CASSLGRGRTGELFF.

The genes are TRBV30 and TRBJ1-5; a weak D match, TRBD1 (5 bases). This CDR3 has 14 amino acids. Trimming shortened V by 1 base and J by 0 bases, and 7 bases separated the two germline ends. The V gene's germline CDR1 is GTSNPN and CDR2 SVGIG (reference sequence). The CDR3 is CAWSAGDSNQPQHF. The DNA of the CDR3 is TGTGCCTGGAGTGCGGGGGATAGCAATCAGCCCCAGCATTTT.

This clonotype was seen repeatedly, ten times or more. This chain connects TRBV7-2 to TRBJ2-1; 10 bases line up with TRBD2. Germline CDR1 and CDR2: SGHTA and FQGNSA. The CDR3 is 21 amino acids. V was pared by 2 bases and J by 0 bases, with 16 bases of the junction left unmatched. The CDR3 region has the DNA TGTGCCAGCAGCTTACCACGCTGGGATAGCGGGGGGCCCCGCTCCTACAATGAGCAGTTCTTC. This codes for CASSLPRWDSGGPRSYNEQFF.

In its sample, this clonotype was seen many times. V and J are TRBV27 and TRBJ2-1, with TRBD1 matching over 7 bases. This CDR3 is built from 12 residues. Germline-derived CDR1 and CDR2 are MNHEY and SMNVEV (reference sequence). The ends lost 7 bases at V and 12 bases at J; junction bases unmatched: 9. CDR3 bases: TGTGCCAGCAATTCAAACAGGGGCCGGCAGTTCTTC. This encodes CASNSNRGRQFF.